The clone carrying this TCR beta chain was picked up a small number of times. What it recognizes is unknown. Sample-barcoded 5' priming and a J-beta primer mix drove a second PCR of about 6 to 12 cycles. Each CDR3 protein gets one entry after TCRdb re-called the 5' RACE reads with MiXCR. The sample includes more than 650,000 distinct CDR3 sequences, about 20% seen only once; the top ten take around 22%. This entry belongs to a study of blood T cells in healthy people across ages. Donors gave 9 to 10 milliliters of peripheral blood apiece. The germline V gene has CDR1 SEHNR and CDR2 FQNEAQ (reference sequence). This CDR3 contains 15 residues. Study results and caveats: TCR beta diversity tracked closely with naive T cell percentage. Investigators treated diversity estimates from one million T cells as underestimates. As age increased, TCR beta diversity per million T cells fell in a roughly linear fashion.

Source material: blood. V is TRBV7-9 and J is TRBJ2-1; the D gene is possibly TRBD2 (5 bases). The J call may be mistaken, given a closer DNA end match to TRBJ2-7. This TCR derives from a man between 65 and 85 years old in good health. CDR3 loop: CASSLIAHTSYEQYV. In nucleotides, the CDR3 is TGCGCCAGCAGCTTAATAGCGCACACCTCCTACGAGCAGTACGTC.